This T cell receptor beta chain was sequenced in a study of T cells in tuberculosis. CDR1 and CDR2 from the germline V gene are GTSNPN and SVGIG (reference sequence). The CDR3 spans 12 residues. TCRdb's copy holds only in-frame clones and misses some; the assay was immunoSEQ multiplex PCR. The data contain tens of thousands of clones, 81% of them seen just once; the ten biggest clones take up 10% to 15%. After thawing and overnight rest, PBMC were stained with GMM-loaded CD1B tetramer, viability dye and anti-CD3 for sorting. C32 glucose monomycolate from Rhodococcus equi was loaded onto the CD1B tetramers.

The rearrangement links TRBV30 to TRBJ2-3; TRBD1 matches 10 bases. The clonotype was recovered from an adult woman with latent tuberculosis. Input material: CD1b-GMM tetramer-negative cells sorted from PBMCs. CDR3 region: CAGQGRSDTQYF. CDR3 DNA sequence: TGTGCGGGACAGGGGAGGTCAGATACGCAGTATTTT.